This record covers a single T cell receptor (beta chain). Its antigen is as yet unknown. The germline V and J ends were trimmed by 10 bases and 5 bases, with 17 bases remaining between them. This CDR3 contains 13 residues. CDR1 SNHLY and CDR2 FYNNEI come from the germline V gene. This sample is part of a study of shared clonotypes between healthy human individuals. Study-wide results and caveats: Memory subsets generally showed smaller estimated richness than naive subsets did. The sampled material consisted only of blood, and tissue repertoires are likely to differ. A reduction in generation probabilities was seen for non-shared clonotypes relative to those shared by all four donors.

Some clones are missing from TCRdb's copy, which holds only in-frame ones; the method was immunoSEQ multiplex PCR. The sample yields roughly 1,000,000 clones, 70% to 80% seen once. The receptor was derived from a man aged 18 to 29 in good health. Some clones in this sample may be carry-over from other donors' samples. This chain uses TRBV2 with TRBJ2-5; a possible D gene is TRBD2 (5 bases). Sequencing was performed on memory CD4+ T cells from PBMCs. Documented subset: CD45RA-negative fraction. This CDR3 is CATHPRGWETQYF. For the CDR3, the DNA is TGTGCCACACACCCTCGGGGTTGGGAGACCCAGTACTTC.